Detailed here is one T cell receptor (beta chain). The data derive from a study of blood T cell repertoires in COVID-19. This table comes from immunoSEQ multiplex PCR, and its TCRdb copy is limited to in-frame clones, with some not included. The sample shows around 300,000 clones, roughly 86% of them seen only once. Two consecutive negative NP/OP PCR tests, clearance, or resolved symptoms defined Cohort 3 recovery. The source material was PBMCs or T cells enriched from blood (not recorded which). This receptor was identified in a woman in her 30s who had recovered from COVID-19.

Here the CDR3 DNA reads TGCGCCAGCAGCCGGACAGGGAGCTCCTATAATTCACCCCTCCACTTT. Translated, it gives CASSRTGSSYNSPLHF. The rearrangement uses TRBV5-1 and TRBJ1-6; 8 positions agree with TRBD1. V was clipped by 4 bases and J by 0 bases; unmatched bases: 3. This CDR3 spans 16 amino acids. Germline assignment: CDR1 SGHRS and CDR2 YFSETQ.